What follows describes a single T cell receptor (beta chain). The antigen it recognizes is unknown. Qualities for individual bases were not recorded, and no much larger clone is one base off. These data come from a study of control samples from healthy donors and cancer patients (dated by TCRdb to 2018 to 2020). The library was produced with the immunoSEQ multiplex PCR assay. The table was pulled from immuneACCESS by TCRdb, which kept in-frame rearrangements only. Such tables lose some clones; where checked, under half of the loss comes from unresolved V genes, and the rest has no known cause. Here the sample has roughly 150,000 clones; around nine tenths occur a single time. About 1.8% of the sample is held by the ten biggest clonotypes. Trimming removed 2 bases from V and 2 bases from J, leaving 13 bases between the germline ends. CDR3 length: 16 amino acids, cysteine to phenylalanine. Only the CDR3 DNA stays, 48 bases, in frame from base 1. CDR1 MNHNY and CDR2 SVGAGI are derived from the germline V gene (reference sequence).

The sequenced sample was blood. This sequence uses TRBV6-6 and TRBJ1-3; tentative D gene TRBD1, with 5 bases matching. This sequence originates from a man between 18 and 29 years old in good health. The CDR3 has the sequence CASSYRGGGTGNTIYF. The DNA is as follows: TGTGCCAGCAGTTACCGGGGTGGGGGGACTGGAAACACCATATATTTT.